The rows below give T cell receptor beta chains drawn from one sample of a study of T-cell reconstitution after alpha-beta-depleted transplantation in children. From the PCR reads, TCRdb called clonotypes with MiXCR, one entry per CDR3 protein. The table lists a few hundred thousand distinct CDR3 sequences, more than 7.5% of them singletons. Sample: PBMCs from the stem cell graft donor, taken from the stem cell graft. The receptors shown here come from a human donor who donated a stem cell graft to a child with SCID. Each CDR3 is given with its conserved first and last residue. The order of the fields is V gene, clone size, D gene, J gene, CDR3 protein, CDR3 DNA. D genes are given only for firm matches. Clone size is given for some rows only: seen once, a few or many times, or a class if the clone is expanded.

TRBV7-2	many	TRBD1	TRBJ1-1	CASSLAVLDRGRRSTEAFF	TGTGCCAGCAGCTTAGCAGTTTTGGACAGGGGGCGCCGATCGACTGAAGCTTTCTTT
TRBV5-5	few	TRBD2	TRBJ2-3	CASSLDGLADTDTQYF	TGTGCCAGCAGCTTGGATGGACTAGCGGACACAGATACGCAGTATTTT
TRBV3-1	few	.	TRBJ2-3	CASSRGGTSTDTQYF	TGTGCCAGCAGCCGAGGGGGGACTAGCACAGATACGCAGTATTTT
TRBV5-1	many	.	TRBJ2-5	CASTPQLTGEGGETQYF	TGCGCCAGCACTCCACAATTGACAGGGGAGGGAGGAGAGACCCAGTACTTC
TRBV29-1	many	TRBD1	TRBJ2-5	CSVVPRTGGSETQYF	TGCAGCGTTGTTCCCCGGACAGGGGGCAGTGAGACCCAGTACTTC
TRBV6-1	.	.	TRBJ1-2	CASSEGRGGADGYTF	TGTGCCAGCAGTGAAGGCAGGGGCGGCGCGGATGGCTACACCTTC
TRBV20-1	many	.	TRBJ1-5	CSAEQDQPQHF	TGCAGTGCTGAACAGGATCAGCCCCAGCATTTT
TRBV10-3	many	.	TRBJ1-2	CATTLMENYGYTF	TGTGCCACGACCCTCATGGAAAACTATGGCTACACCTTC
TRBV7-6	.	TRBD2	TRBJ2-1	CASSFSLAGGDNEQFF	TGTGCCAGCAGCTTTTCACTAGCGGGTGGGGACAATGAGCAGTTCTTC
TRBV5-1	many	.	TRBJ2-3	CASSPRQDPRGTQYF	TGCGCCAGCAGCCCCCGACAGGACCCGCGGGGTACGCAGTATTTT
TRBV3-1	many	.	TRBJ2-5	CASSQDRASSGTFQETQYF	TGTGCCAGCAGCCAAGATCGGGCTTCGTCCGGGACTTTCCAAGAGACCCAGTACTTC
TRBV5-5	few	.	TRBJ2-7	CASSFGLFEQYF	TGTGCCAGCAGCTTTGGGCTCTTCGAGCAGTACTTC